The 9 T cell receptor beta chains presented below share a single source sample, sequenced in a study of blood T cell repertoires in COVID-19. Sequenced by immunoSEQ multiplex PCR; TCRdb stores in-frame clones only, minus some. The repertoire includes under 200,000 clones, under 85% of them detected once, and about 3.8% sits in the top ten. Material: peripheral blood. The receptors stem from a woman older than 75 with acute or convalescent COVID-19.

The gene calls are TRBV7-2 and TRBJ2-5; 8 nucleotides line up with TRBD2. The CDR3 is made up of 15 amino acids. The germline V gene has CDR1 SGHTA and CDR2 FQGNSA. V dropped 4 bases and J dropped 1; count of bases not matched to a gene: 5. CDR3 in amino acids: CASSSQRGTQETQYF. The CDR3 DNA reads TGTGCCAGCAGCTCTCAGCGGGGGACCCAAGAGACCCAGTACTTC. Full variable domain (outside the CDR3, taken from reference TRBV7-2 and TRBJ2-5): GAGVSQSPSNKVTEKGKDVELRCDPISGHTALYWYRQSLGQGLEFLIYFQGNSAPDKSGLPSDRFSAERTGGSVSTLTIQRTQQEDSAVYLCASSSQRGTQETQYFGPGTRLLVL.

This clone was seen a handful of times. This sequence joins TRBV5-6 and TRBJ1-6, with a possible D match to TRBD1 (6 bases). Looked up from germline, CDR1 is SGHDT and CDR2 is YYEEEE. The CDR3 extends over 14 amino acids. Trimming pared 2 bases from V and 9 bases from J, leaving 12 bases between. CDR3 nucleotide sequence: TGTGCCAGCAGCTTAACAGGGTCGGGTTCACCCCTCCACTTT. This sequence encodes CASSLTGSGSPLHF.

The V and J genes are TRBV19 and TRBJ1-2; 12 nucleotides match TRBD1. With 4 bases clipped from V and 4 bases from J, the junction kept 4 bases outside the gene matches. Germline CDR1 reads LNHDA; CDR2 reads SQIVND (reference sequence). The CDR3 contains 15 residues. The CDR3 DNA is TGTGCCAGTAGTAGGCAGGGACAGGGGGCCTATGGCTACACCTTC. It encodes CASSRQGQGAYGYTF.

The V gene is TRBV7-9, the J gene TRBJ1-5; weak D call: TRBD1 (5 bases). Germline values: CDR1 SEHNR, CDR2 FQNEAQ (reference sequence). Trimming took 5 bases from V and 6 from J, leaving 20 bases between them. This CDR3 comprises 16 residues. As DNA, the CDR3 is TGTGCCAGCAGCCCCCCGGGGGTGTCGAAAATTCAGCCCCAGCATTTT. Translating it yields CASSPPGVSKIQPQHF.

This clone has a single count. V is TRBV4-2 and J is TRBJ1-3, with D maybe TRBD1 (5 bases). Germline V CDR1 and CDR2: LGHNA, YNFKEQ. With 3 bases removed from V and 0 bases from J, the gap between germline ends came to 12 bases. This CDR3 is 16 amino acids long. CDR3 DNA sequence: TGTGCCAGCAGCCAGGGGGGAGTCACCTCTGGAAACACCATATATTTT. Its protein is CASSQGGVTSGNTIYF.

CDR3 DNA: TGTGCCAGCAGCATAACCGGGACAGGGAACTACGAGCAGTACTTC. Translating it yields CASSITGTGNYEQYF. This chain uses TRBV7-2 with TRBJ2-7; TRBD1 agrees at 9 bases. Trimming at V came to 5 bases and at J to 3 bases, leaving 8 bases not matched to a gene. Germline-derived CDR1 and CDR2 are SGHTA and FQGNSA. The CDR3 sequence is 15 residues long.

This chain links TRBV30 with TRBJ2-7, with D perhaps TRBD2 (6 bases). This CDR3 is built from 13 residues. Looked up from germline, CDR1 is GTSNPN and CDR2 is SVGIG (reference sequence). V shed 5 bases and J shed 5 bases, with 16 bases lying between them. In DNA form, the CDR3 reads TGTGCCTGGTCGCCCATGGGACTCAACGAGCAGTACTTC. Translated: CAWSPMGLNEQYF.

The chain links TRBV14 to TRBJ2-1; 7 nucleotides line up with TRBD2. The CDR3 covers 16 residues. V lost 1 base and J lost 10; bases outside the gene matches: 13. CDR1 and CDR2 (germline): SGHDN, FVKESK. CDR3 residues: CASSQALASGRGEQFF. DNA for the CDR3: TGTGCCAGCAGCCAAGCTTTGGCTAGCGGCCGCGGGGAGCAGTTCTTC.

The genes are TRBV6-4 and TRBJ1-1; no reliable D call. The CDR3 runs to 13 residues. V lost 3 bases to trimming and J lost 5 bases, with 10 bases between them. The V gene's germline CDR1 is MRHNA and CDR2 SNTAGT. This chain's CDR3 is CASSEKLGTEAFF. CDR3 DNA sequence: TGTGCCAGCAGTGAAAAACTCGGGACTGAAGCTTTCTTT.